This T cell receptor (beta chain) stems from a study of CD8 T cells in ankylosing spondylitis. General observations from the study: Fewer than 10 highly homologous variants formed a TCR beta motif that appeared characteristic of ankylosing spondylitis blood. Past research had described some motif variants in reactive arthritis synovial fluid and blood. Peripheral blood samples showed relatively rare disease-linked clones, and these clones were CD8+.

Making the TCR beta libraries involved quantitative 5'-RACE with molecular barcodes. TCRdb used MiXCR to reprocess the 5' RACE reads, holding one entry per CDR3 protein. The sample lists about 500,000 distinct CDR3 sequences; about 13% were seen once. CDR1 and CDR2 (germline): SGHRS, YFSETQ. Deletions cut 0 bases from V and 2 bases from J, with 8 bases between. The CDR3 totals 14 residues. On this clonotype itself: Its antigen remains unknown. No conserved phenylalanine or tryptophan is present at the end of the CDR3, so a read error is the likely explanation.

Sequences were obtained from blood, either unsorted or a sorted T cell fraction (not recorded which). The rearrangement links TRBV5-1 to TRBJ2-5, with D perhaps matching TRBD2 (5 bases). The receptor was isolated from a male donor with ankylosing spondylitis. The CDR3, as DNA: TGCGCCAGCAGCTTGGCTACTAGGCAAGAGACCCAGTACTCC. This translates into CASSLATRQETQYS.